A selection of T cell receptor beta chains follows, all from one sample in a study of early T cells in non-severe SARS-CoV-2 infection. TCRdb used MiXCR to reprocess the 5' RACE reads, holding one entry per CDR3 protein. The sample has some 48,000 distinct CDR3 sequences, over 10% seen once. Sequencing used whole blood. These receptor sequences come from an adult who was a healthcare worker with PCR-confirmed SARS-CoV-2 infection or an uninfected control (not recorded which). Each CDR3 is given with its conserved first and last residue. A D gene is named only where the DNA matches it firmly. Clone size is not always given. Where it is, it says once, few, many or a class for expanded clones.

TRBD1,TRBV20-1,TRBJ1-2,few,TGCAGTGCTTCATGGGACAGGGCCTATGGCTACACCTTC,CSASWDRAYGYTF
NA,TRBV10-3,TRBJ1-1,few,TGTGCCATCAGTACGGACGGACGTTTCGAAGCTTTCTTT,CAISTDGRFEAFF
NA,TRBV27,TRBJ1-1,NA,TGTGCCAGCAGAAAATCAGAGGAATTTGAAGCTTTCTTT,CASRKSEEFEAFF
NA,TRBV29-1,TRBJ2-5,NA,TGCAGCGTGGGGCAGTCCCAAGAGACCCAGTACTTC,CSVGQSQETQYF
NA,TRBV2,TRBJ2-3,many,TGTGCCAGCAAGGTAACAGGGAGCACAGATACGCAGTATTTT,CASKVTGSTDTQYF
NA,TRBV28,TRBJ2-7,NA,TGTGCCAGCAGTTTGTCCGCAGGGGGGGTAAACGAGCAGTACTTC,CASSLSAGGVNEQYF
NA,TRBV7-2,TRBJ2-7,NA,TGTACCAGCAGCTTAGGACAGAACTACGAGCAGTACTTC,CTSSLGQNYEQYF
TRBD2,TRBV18,TRBJ2-7,many,TGTGCCAGCTCACCAGGAAGCGGGGGGAACGAGCAGTACTTC,CASSPGSGGNEQYF
NA,TRBV27,TRBJ2-7,few,TGTGCCAGCAGTTTCGCAGGGGGAGGGTACGAGCAGTACTTC,CASSFAGGGYEQYF
TRBD2,TRBV5-1,TRBJ2-3,many,TGCGCCAGCAGTTCGACTAGCCCAGATACGCAGTATTTT,CASSSTSPDTQYF
TRBD1,TRBV7-3,TRBJ2-5,few,TGTGCCAGCAGCTTAGGTTGGGCAGGGGGCGTTGAGACCCAGTACTTC,CASSLGWAGGVETQYF
NA,TRBV29-1,TRBJ1-1,many,TGCAGCGTTGAAGATCTCGCCGGGGCAAACACTGAAGCTTTCTTT,CSVEDLAGANTEAFF
NA,TRBV6-2/TRBV6-3,TRBJ2-5,many,TGTGCCAGCAGTTACACCCGCGAGACCCAGTACTTC,CASSYTRETQYF
NA,TRBV7-2,TRBJ1-2,few,TGTGCCAGCAGCTTAGAATGGGTAGGGGGTGGCTACACCTTC,CASSLEWVGGGYTF
NA,TRBV18,TRBJ1-6,few,TGTGCCAGCTCACAACAGGGTTTGAATTCACCCCTCCACTTT,CASSQQGLNSPLHF
NA,TRBV20-1,TRBJ1-2,few,TGCAGTGCTAGAGCAGGCAGGAACTATGGCTACACCTTC,CSARAGRNYGYTF
NA,TRBV20-1,TRBJ1-2,few,TGCAGTACCCGGGGCGATAACTATGGCTACACCTTC,CSTRGDNYGYTF
NA,TRBV7-8,TRBJ1-1,many,TGTGCCAGCAGCTTAGTGGGGAGAACCCCAGACACTGAAGCTTTCTTT,CASSLVGRTPDTEAFF
NA,TRBV6-5,TRBJ2-7,many,TGTGCCAGCAGGAGCGGGCCTAGCTACGAGCAGTACTTC,CASRSGPSYEQYF
TRBD1,TRBV9,TRBJ1-1,many,TGTGCCAGCAGCGATAGGACAGGAGTGAACACTGAAGCTTTCTTT,CASSDRTGVNTEAFF
TRBD1,TRBV7-2,TRBJ1-1,few,TGTGCCAGCAGTTTAGACAGGGCCACTGAAGCTTTCTTT,CASSLDRATEAFF
TRBD1,TRBV28,TRBJ2-7,few,TGTGCCAGCAGTCCGACAGGGAGCTCCTACGAGCAGTACTTC,CASSPTGSSYEQYF
TRBD1,TRBV20-1,TRBJ2-2,few,TGCAGTGCTAGTAGACAGGGGAACACCGGGGAGCTGTTTTTT,CSASRQGNTGELFF
NA,TRBV6-6,TRBJ2-3,NA,TGTGCCAGCAGTTCAGGACACCAGAGCACAGATACGCAGTATTTT,CASSSGHQSTDTQYF
NA,TRBV30,TRBJ2-1,many,TGTGCCTGGACAGCCTACAATGAGCAGTTCTTC,CAWTAYNEQFF
NA,TRBV3-1,TRBJ2-5,many,TGTGCCAGCAGCCAAGCGGAGACCCAGTACTTC,CASSQAETQYF
TRBD1,TRBV11-2,TRBJ2-2,few,TGTGCCAGCAGCGCACACAGGGGGCGAACCGGGGAGCTGTTTTTT,CASSAHRGRTGELFF